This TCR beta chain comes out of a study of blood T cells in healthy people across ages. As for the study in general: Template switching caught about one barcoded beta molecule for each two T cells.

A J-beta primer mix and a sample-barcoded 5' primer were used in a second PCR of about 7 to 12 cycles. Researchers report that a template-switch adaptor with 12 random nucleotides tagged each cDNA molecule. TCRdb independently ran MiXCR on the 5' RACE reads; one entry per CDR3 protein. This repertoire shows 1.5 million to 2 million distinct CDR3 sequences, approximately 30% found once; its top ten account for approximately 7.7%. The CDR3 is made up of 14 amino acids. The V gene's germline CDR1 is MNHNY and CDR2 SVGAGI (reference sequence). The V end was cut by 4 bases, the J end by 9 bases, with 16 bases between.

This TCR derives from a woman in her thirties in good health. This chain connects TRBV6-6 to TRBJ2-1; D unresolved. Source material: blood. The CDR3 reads CASSSTRPSAEQFF. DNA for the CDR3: TGTGCCAGCAGTTCCACACGACCGTCTGCTGAGCAGTTCTTC.